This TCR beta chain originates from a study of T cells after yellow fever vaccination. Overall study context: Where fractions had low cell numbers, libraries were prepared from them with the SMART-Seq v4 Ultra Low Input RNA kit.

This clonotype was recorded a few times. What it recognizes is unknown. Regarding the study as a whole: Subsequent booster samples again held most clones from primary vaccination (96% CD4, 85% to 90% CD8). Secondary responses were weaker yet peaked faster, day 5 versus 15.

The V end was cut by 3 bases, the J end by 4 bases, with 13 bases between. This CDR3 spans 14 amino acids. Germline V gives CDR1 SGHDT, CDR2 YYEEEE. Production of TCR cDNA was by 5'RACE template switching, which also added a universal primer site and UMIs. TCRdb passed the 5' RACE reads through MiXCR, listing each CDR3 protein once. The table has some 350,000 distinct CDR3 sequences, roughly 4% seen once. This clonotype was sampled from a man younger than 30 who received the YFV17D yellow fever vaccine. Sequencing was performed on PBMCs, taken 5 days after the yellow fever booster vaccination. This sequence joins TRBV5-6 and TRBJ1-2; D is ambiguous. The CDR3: CASSSSTDIYGYTF. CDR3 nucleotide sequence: TGTGCCAGCAGCTCCTCCACAGACATCTATGGCTACACCTTC.